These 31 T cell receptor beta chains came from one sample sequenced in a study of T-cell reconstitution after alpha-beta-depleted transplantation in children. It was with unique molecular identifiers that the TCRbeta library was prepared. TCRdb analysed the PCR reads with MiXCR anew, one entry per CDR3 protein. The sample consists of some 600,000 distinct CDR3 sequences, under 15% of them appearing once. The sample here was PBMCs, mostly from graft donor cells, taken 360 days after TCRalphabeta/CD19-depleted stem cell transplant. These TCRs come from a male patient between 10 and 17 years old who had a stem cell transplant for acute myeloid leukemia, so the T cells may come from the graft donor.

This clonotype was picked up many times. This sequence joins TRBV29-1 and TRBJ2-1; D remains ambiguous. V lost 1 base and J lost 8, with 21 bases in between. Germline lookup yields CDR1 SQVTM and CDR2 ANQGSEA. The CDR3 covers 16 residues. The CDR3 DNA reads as TGCAGCGTTGAAGTAAATGCGGATGTGCGTGTCGATGAGCAGTTCTTC. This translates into CSVEVNADVRVDEQFF.

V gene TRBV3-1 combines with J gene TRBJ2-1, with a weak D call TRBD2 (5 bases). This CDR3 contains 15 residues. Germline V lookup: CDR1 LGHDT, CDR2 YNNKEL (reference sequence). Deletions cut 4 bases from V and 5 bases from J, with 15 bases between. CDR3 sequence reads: CASSPGTAANNEQFF. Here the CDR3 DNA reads TGTGCCAGCAGCCCCGGAACAGCGGCTAACAATGAGCAGTTCTTC.

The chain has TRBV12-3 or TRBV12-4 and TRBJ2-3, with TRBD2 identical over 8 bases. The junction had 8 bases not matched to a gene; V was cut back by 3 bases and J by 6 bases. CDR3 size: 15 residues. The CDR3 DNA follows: TGTGCCAGCAGTTTGGTTAGCGGGATCCCGGATACGCAGTATTTT. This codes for CASSLVSGIPDTQYF.

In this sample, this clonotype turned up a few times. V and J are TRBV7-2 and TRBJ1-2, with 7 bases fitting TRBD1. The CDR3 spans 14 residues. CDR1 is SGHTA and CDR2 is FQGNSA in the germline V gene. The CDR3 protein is CAFTGAGGNYGYTF. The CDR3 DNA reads TGTGCTTTTACAGGGGCAGGGGGAAACTATGGCTACACCTTC.

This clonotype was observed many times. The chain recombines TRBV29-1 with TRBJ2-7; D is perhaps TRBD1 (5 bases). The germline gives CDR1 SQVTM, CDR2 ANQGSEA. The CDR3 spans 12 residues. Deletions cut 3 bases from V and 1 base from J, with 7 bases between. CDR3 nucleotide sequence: TGCAGCGTTGATGGGGCGTCCTACGAGCAGTACTTC. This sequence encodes CSVDGASYEQYF.

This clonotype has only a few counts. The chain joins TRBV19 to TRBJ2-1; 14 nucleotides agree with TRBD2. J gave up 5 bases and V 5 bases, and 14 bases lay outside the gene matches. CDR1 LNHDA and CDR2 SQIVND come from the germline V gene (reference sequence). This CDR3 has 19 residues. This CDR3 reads CASSVGLAGGVGPNNEQFF. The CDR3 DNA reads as TGTGCCAGTAGTGTCGGACTAGCGGGAGGAGTTGGTCCGAACAATGAGCAGTTCTTC.

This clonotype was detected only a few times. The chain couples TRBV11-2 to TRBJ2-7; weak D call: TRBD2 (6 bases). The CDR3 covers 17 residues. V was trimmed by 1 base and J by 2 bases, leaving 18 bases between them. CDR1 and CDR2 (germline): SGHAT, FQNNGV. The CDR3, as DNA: TGTGCCAGCAGCTTAGCAGGGCAGGGAGGCCTCCCCTACGAGCAGTACTTC. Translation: CASSLAGQGGLPYEQYF.

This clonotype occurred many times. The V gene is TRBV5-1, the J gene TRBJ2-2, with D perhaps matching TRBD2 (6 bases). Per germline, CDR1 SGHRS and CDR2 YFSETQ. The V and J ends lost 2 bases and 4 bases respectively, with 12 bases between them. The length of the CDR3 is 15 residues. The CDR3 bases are TGCGCCAGCAGCTTCAACGGGGGAATCACCGGGGAGCTGTTTTTT. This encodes CASSFNGGITGELFF. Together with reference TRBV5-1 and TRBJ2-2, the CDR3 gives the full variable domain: KAGVTQTPRYLIKTRGQQVTLSCSPISGHRSVSWYQQTPGQGLQFLFEYFSETQRNKGNFPGRFSGRQFSNSRSEMNVSTLELGDSALYLCASSFNGGITGELFFGEGSRLTVL.

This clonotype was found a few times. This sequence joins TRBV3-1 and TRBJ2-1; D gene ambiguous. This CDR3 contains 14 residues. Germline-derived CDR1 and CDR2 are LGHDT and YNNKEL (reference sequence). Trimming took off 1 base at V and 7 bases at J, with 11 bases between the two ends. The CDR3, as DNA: TGTGCCAGCAGCCAAGGGGGTGGTTTGAATGAGCAGTTCTTC. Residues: CASSQGGGLNEQFF.

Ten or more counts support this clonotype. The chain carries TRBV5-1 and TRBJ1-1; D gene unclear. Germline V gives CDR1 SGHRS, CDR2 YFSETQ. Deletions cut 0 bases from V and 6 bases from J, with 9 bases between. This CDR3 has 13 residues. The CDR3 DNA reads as TGCGCCAGCAGCTTGGTGGCAGACGCTGAAGCTTTCTTT. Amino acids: CASSLVADAEAFF.

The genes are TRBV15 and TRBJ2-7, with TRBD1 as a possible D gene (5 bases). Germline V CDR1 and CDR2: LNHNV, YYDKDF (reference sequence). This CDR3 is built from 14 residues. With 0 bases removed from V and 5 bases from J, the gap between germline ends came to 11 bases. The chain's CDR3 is CATSRDSGNHEQYF. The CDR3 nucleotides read TGTGCCACCAGCAGAGATTCAGGGAACCACGAGCAGTACTTC.

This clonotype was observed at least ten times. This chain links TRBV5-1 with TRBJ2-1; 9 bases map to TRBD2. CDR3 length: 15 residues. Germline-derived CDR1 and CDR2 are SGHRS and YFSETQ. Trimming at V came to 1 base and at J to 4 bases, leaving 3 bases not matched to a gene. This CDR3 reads CASSLSLAGYNEQFF. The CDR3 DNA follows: TGCGCCAGCAGCTTGAGCCTAGCGGGATACAATGAGCAGTTCTTC.

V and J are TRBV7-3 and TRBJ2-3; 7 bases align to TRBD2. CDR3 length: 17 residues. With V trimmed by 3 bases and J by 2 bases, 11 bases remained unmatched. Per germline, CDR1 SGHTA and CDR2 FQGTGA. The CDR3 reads CASSFQGGLADTDTQYF. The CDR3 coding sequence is TGTGCCAGCAGCTTCCAGGGAGGGCTAGCGGACACAGATACGCAGTATTTT. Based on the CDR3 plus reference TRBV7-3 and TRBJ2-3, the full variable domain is GAGVSQTPSNKVTEKGKYVELRCDPISGHTALYWYRQSLGQGPEFLIYFQGTGAADDSGLPNDRFFAVRPEGSVSTLKIQRTERGDSAVYLCASSFQGGLADTDTQYFGPGTRLTVL.

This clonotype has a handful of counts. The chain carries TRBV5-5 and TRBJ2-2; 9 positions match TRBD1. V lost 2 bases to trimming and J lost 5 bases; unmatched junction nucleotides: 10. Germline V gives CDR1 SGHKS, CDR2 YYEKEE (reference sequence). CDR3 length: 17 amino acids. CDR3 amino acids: CASSLIIQGARTGELFF. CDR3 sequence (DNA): TGTGCCAGCAGCTTAATCATACAGGGGGCGCGGACCGGGGAGCTGTTTTTT.

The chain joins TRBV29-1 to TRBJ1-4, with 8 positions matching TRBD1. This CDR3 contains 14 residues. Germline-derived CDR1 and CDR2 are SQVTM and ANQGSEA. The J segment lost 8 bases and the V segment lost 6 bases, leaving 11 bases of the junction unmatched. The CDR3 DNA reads TGCAGCGTCACCGGACAGGGTGTTGCGGAAAAACTGTTTTTT. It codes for CSVTGQGVAEKLFF.

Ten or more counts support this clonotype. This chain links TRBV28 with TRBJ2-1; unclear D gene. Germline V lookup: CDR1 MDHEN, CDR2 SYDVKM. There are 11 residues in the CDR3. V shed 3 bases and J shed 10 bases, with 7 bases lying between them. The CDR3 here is CASSFYIEQFF. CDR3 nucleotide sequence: TGTGCCAGCAGTTTCTACATCGAGCAGTTCTTC.

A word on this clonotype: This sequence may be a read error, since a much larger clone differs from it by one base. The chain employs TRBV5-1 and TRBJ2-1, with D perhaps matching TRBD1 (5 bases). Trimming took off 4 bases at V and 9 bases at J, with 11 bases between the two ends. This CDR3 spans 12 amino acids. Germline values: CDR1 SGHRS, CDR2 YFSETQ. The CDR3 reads CASSPGRGEQFF. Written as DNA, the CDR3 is TGCGCCAGCAGCCCCGGTAGGGGTGAGCAGTTCTTC.

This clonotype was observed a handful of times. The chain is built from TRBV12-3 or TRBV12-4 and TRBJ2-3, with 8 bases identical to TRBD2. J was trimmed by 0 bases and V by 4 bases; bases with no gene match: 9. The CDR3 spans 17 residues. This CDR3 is CASSSTRTSPSTDTQYF. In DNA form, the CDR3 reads TGTGCCAGCAGTTCGACTAGGACTAGCCCGAGCACAGATACGCAGTATTTT.

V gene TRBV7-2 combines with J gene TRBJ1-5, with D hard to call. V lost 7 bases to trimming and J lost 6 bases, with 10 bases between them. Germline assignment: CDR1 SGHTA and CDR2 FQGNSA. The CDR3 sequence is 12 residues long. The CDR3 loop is CASTIPPQPQHF. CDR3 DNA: TGTGCCAGCACCATACCACCTCAGCCCCAGCATTTT. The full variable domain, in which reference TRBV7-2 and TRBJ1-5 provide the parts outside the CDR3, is GAGVSQSPSNKVTEKGKDVELRCDPISGHTALYWYRQSLGQGLEFLIYFQGNSAPDKSGLPSDRFSAERTGGSVSTLTIQRTQQEDSAVYLCASTIPPQPQHFGDGTRLSIL.

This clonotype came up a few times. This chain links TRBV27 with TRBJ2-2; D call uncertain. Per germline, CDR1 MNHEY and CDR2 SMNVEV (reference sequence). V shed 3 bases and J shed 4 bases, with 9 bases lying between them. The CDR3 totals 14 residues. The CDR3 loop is CASSFAIPTGELFF. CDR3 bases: TGTGCCAGCAGTTTTGCGATTCCCACCGGGGAGCTGTTTTTT.

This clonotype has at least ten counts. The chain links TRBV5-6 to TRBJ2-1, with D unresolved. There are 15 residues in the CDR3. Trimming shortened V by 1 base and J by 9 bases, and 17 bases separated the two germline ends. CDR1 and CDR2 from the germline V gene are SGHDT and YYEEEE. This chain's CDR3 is CASSLWWMGLGEQFF. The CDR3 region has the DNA TGTGCCAGCAGCTTGTGGTGGATGGGTTTAGGTGAGCAGTTCTTC.

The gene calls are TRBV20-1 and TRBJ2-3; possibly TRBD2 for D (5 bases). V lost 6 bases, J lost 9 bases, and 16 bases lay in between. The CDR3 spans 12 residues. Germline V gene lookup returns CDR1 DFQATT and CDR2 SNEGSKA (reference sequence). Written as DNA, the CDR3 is TGCAGTGCACCCATCCCCGACTACACGCAGTATTTT. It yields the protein CSAPIPDYTQYF.

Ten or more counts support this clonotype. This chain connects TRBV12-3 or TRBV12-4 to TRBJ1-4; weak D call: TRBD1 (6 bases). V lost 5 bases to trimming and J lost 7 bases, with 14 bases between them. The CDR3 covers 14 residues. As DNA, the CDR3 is TGTGCCAGCAGTCCCCGGGGGGCATTTGAAAAACTGTTTTTT. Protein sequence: CASSPRGAFEKLFF.

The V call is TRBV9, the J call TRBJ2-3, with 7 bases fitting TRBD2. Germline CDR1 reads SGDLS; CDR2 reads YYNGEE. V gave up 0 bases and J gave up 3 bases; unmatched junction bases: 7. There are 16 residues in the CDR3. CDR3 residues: CASSVEGEGGTDTQYF. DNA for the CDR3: TGTGCCAGCAGCGTAGAAGGGGAGGGCGGAACAGATACGCAGTATTTT.

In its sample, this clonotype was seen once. The CDR3, as DNA: TGTGCCAGCAGATACGGACTAGGGGACTACGAGCAGTACTTC. Encoded protein: CASRYGLGDYEQYF. This chain links TRBV27 with TRBJ2-7; 7 positions agree with TRBD2. The CDR3 is made up of 14 amino acids. V gave up 6 bases and J gave up 3 bases; unmatched junction bases: 8. Germline-derived CDR1 and CDR2 are MNHEY and SMNVEV (reference sequence).

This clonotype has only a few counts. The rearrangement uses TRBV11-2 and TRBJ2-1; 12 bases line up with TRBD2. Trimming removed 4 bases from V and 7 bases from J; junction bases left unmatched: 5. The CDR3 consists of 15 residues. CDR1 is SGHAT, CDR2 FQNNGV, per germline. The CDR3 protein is CASSSRLAGDNEQFF. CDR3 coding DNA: TGTGCCAGCAGCTCAAGACTAGCGGGAGATAATGAGCAGTTCTTC.

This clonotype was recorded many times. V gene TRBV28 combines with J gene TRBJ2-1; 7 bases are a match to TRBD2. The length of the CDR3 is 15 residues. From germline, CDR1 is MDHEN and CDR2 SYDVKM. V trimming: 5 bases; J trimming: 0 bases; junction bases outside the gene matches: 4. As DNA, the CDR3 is TGTGCCAGCAGTCGTCCGGGAGGCTCCTACAATGAGCAGTTCTTC. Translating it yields CASSRPGGSYNEQFF.

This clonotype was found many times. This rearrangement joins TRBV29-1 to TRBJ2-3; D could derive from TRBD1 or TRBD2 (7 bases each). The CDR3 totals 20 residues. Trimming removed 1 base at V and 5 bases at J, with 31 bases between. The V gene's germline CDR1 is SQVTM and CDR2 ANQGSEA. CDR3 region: CSVEAAPESGTFRGQDTQYF. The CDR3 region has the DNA TGCAGCGTTGAAGCCGCCCCTGAGAGCGGGACATTTAGGGGGCAAGATACGCAGTATTTT.

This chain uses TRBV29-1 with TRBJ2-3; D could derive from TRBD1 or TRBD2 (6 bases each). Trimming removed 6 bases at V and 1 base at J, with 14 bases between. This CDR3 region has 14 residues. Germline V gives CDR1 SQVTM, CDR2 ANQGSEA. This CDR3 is CSVERGQGTDTQYF. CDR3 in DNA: TGCAGCGTCGAACGGGGGCAGGGCACAGATACGCAGTATTTT.

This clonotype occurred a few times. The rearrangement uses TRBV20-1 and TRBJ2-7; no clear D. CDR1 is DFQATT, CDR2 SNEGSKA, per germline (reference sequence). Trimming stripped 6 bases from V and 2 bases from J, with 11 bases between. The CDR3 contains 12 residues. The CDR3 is CSAVKATYEQYF. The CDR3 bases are TGCAGTGCCGTAAAGGCCACCTACGAGCAGTACTTC.

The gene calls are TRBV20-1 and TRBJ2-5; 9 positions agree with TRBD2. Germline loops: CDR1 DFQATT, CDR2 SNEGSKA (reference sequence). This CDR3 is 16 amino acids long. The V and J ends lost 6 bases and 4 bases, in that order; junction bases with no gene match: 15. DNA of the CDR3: TGCAGTGCCGGGCTAGCGGGACATCCTAACGTAGAGACCCAGTACTTC. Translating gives CSAGLAGHPNVETQYF.